Sequencing of this TCR beta chain was carried out in a study of T-cell memory formation after mild COVID-19. Study-level background: Clusters were largely donor specific.

A few counts support this clonotype. The antigen remains undetermined. TCRdb processed the 5' RACE reads anew with MiXCR; each CDR3 protein has one entry. Here the sample spans more than 250,000 distinct CDR3 sequences, approximately 16% being singletons. Study-wide results and limits: CD4+ contracting clones lay mainly in CM and EM, CD8+ ones in EMRA. Unconfirmed was the SARS-CoV-2 specificity of second-wave clones that peaked on day 37. Clones that contracted from day 15 to 85 had balanced CD4/CD8; later expanders were CD4+ biased.

The sample was PBMCs or a T cell subset sorted from them (not recorded which). This clonotype originated in a man in his late teens or twenties who had mild COVID-19 (a few samples of this study predate the infection). Cell type and time point are not known.

The CDR3 DNA reads TGTGCCAGCAGCACCTTAGCGGGGGTTTCCTACGAGCAGTACTTC. Residues: CASSTLAGVSYEQYF. This chain uses TRBV7-9 with TRBJ2-7; 9 bases are shared with TRBD2. This CDR3 region has 15 residues. Losses at the gene ends were 5 bases for V and 1 base for J; bases not matched to a gene: 6. Germline V gene sequence: CDR1 SEHNR, CDR2 FQNEAQ (reference sequence). Filled out from reference TRBV7-9 and TRBJ2-7, the complete variable domain reads DTGVSQNPRHKITKRGQNVTFRCDPISEHNRLYWYRQTLGQGPEFLTYFQNEAQLEKSRLLSDRFSAERPKGSFSTLEIQRTEQGDSAMYLCASSTLAGVSYEQYFGPGTRLTVT.